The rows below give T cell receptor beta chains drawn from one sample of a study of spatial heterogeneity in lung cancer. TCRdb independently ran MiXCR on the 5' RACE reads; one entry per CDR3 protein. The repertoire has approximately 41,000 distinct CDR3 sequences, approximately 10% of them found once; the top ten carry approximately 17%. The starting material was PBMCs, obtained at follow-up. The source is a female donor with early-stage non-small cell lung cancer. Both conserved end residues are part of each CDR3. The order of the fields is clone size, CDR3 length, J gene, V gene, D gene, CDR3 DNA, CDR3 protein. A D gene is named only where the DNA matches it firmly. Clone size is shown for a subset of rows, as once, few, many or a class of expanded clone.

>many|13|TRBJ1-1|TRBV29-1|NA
TGCAGCGTTGAACGGGGGATCGGCACTGAAGCTTTCTTT
CSVERGIGTEAFF
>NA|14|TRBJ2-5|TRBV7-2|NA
TGTGCCAGCAGCTCACGACTTCTCAAAGAGACCCAGTACTTC
CASSSRLLKETQYF
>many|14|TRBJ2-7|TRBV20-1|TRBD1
TGCAGTGCTAGAGATAGGGACAGGGTTTACGAGCAGTACTTC
CSARDRDRVYEQYF
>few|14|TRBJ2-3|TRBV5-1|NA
TGCGCCAGCAGCTTGGATCCTAACACAGATACGCAGTATTTT
CASSLDPNTDTQYF
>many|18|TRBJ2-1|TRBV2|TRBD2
TGTGCCAGCAGTGGGGGGACTAGCGTTAGTAGCTCCTACAATGAGCAGTTCTTC
CASSGGTSVSSSYNEQFF
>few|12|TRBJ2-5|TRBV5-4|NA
TGTGCCAGTCACAGGAACCAAGAGACCCAGTACTTC
CASHRNQETQYF
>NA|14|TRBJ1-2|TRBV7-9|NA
TGTGCCAGCAGCTTTGAGGTCAGCCGATACGGCTACACCTTC
CASSFEVSRYGYTF
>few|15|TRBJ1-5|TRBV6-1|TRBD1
TGTGCCAGCAGAGGACAGGGAATCGGCAATCAGCCCCAGCATTTT
CASRGQGIGNQPQHF
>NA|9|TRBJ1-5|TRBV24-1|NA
TGTGCCTCCTATCAGCCCCAGCATTTT
CASYQPQHF
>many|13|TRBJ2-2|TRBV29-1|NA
TGCAGCGTTGAACAGGGTTACACCGGGGAGCTGTTTTTT
CSVEQGYTGELFF
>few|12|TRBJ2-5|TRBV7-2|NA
TGTGTCAGCAGCTTAGGGGGGGAGACCCAGTACTTC
CVSSLGGETQYF
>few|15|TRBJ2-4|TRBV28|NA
TGTGCCAGCAGTCCACCTCTATGGGCCAAAAACATTCAGTACTTC
CASSPPLWAKNIQYF
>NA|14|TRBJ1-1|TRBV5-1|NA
TGCGCCAGCAGCTTCCAGGGAGTTAACACTGAAGCTTTCTTT
CASSFQGVNTEAFF
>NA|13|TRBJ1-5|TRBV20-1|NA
TGCAGTGCAGGGAAGGAAAGCAATCAGCCCCAGCATTTT
CSAGKESNQPQHF
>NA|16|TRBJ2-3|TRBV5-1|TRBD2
TGCGCCAGCAGCTTGCCCGGACTAGCGGGGTCAGATACGCAGTATTTT
CASSLPGLAGSDTQYF
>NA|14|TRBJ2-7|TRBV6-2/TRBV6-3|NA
TGTGCCAGCGGGCCTACGGCGGGTTCCTACGAGCAGTACTTC
CASGPTAGSYEQYF
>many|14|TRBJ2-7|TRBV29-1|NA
TGCAGCGTTGTCCGGGACGCCGGCCTCTACGAGCAGTACTTC
CSVVRDAGLYEQYF
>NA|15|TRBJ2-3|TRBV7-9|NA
TGTGCCAGCAGCCCCAGAGGGGATCGGCCAGATACGCAGTATTTT
CASSPRGDRPDTQYF
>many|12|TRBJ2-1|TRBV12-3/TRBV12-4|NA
TGTGCCAGCAGGCGCGAGGGAAGTGAGCAGTTCTTC
CASRREGSEQFF
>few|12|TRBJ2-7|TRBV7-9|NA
TGTGCCAGCAGCTCAGAGGGCTACGAGCAGTACTTC
CASSSEGYEQYF
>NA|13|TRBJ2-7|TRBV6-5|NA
TGTGCCAGCAGTTACTCGTCCGCATACGAGCAGTACTTC
CASSYSSAYEQYF
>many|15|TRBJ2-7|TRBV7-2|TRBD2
TGTGCCAGCAGCCAACTAGCGGGGACCTCCTACGAGCAGTACTTC
CASSQLAGTSYEQYF
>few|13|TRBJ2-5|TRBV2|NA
TGTGCCAGCAGTGGACTAAATGGGGAGACCCAGTACTTC
CASSGLNGETQYF